Listed below are T cell receptor beta chains from one sample, sequenced in a study of cytotoxic CD8 clonotypes in ibrutinib-treated CLL. Generated by immunoSEQ multiplex PCR, the TCRdb table keeps only in-frame clones and is missing some. The profile covers 14,000 or so clones, with more than 60% appearing a single time and 4.5% to 5.5% taken by the ten largest. Sequenced here: PBMCs, sampled before ibrutinib treatment. The receptors derive from a human donor with chronic lymphocytic leukemia. The CDR3 runs from the conserved cysteine through the conserved F or W. Each record gives: V gene, J gene, clone size, D gene, CDR3 protein, CDR3 DNA. The D gene is left open where the match is weak. Size tells how often a clone was seen (once, few, many) or the class of an expanded clone, and some rows leave it out.

TRBV19	TRBJ1-4	-	TRBD1	CASSNGQVVATNEKLFF	TGTGCCAGTAGTAACGGACAGGTAGTTGCAACTAATGAAAAACTGTTTTTT
TRBV5-1	TRBJ2-1	-	TRBD2	CASSLLAGGSNEQFF	TGCGCCAGCAGCTTACTAGCGGGAGGAAGTAATGAGCAGTTCTTC
TRBV11-2	TRBJ2-7	-	-	CASSSSAYEQYF	TGTGCCAGCAGCTCTAGCGCCTACGAGCAGTACTTC
TRBV28	TRBJ2-7	once	TRBD2	CASRPTGLAGGYSYEQYF	TGTGCCAGCAGGCCTACCGGACTAGCGGGAGGTTATTCCTACGAGCAGTACTTC
TRBV6-6	TRBJ1-4	few	-	CASSNGRAGGNEKLFF	TGTGCCAGCAGTAACGGACGGGCCGGGGGTAATGAAAAACTGTTTTTT
TRBV5-6	TRBJ2-7	few	TRBD1	CASSLGQGRPQYF	TGTGCCAGCAGCTTGGGACAGGGGAGACCCCAGTACTTC
TRBV7-7	TRBJ2-3	once	-	CASSLGAGPTDTQYF	TGTGCCAGCAGCTTAGGGGCGGGGCCCACAGATACGCAGTATTTT
TRBV6-5	TRBJ2-1	medium-sized	TRBD2	CASGVAGDYNEQFF	TGTGCCAGCGGTGTTGCGGGGGACTACAATGAGCAGTTCTTC
TRBV19	TRBJ2-2	-	TRBD1	CASSRGQGGGELFF	TGTGCCAGTAGTCGGGGACAGGGCGGCGGGGAGCTGTTTTTT
TRBV2	TRBJ2-3	-	-	CASSATSADTQYF	TGTGCCAGCAGCGCTACTTCTGCAGATACGCAGTATTTT
TRBV6-6	TRBJ1-2	-	-	CASSYGGSGYGYTF	TGTGCCAGCAGTTACGGGGGGTCCGGCTATGGCTACACCTTC
TRBV5-1	TRBJ2-7	once	-	CASSLTPYEQYF	TGCGCCAGCAGCTTGACTCCCTACGAGCAGTACTTC
TRBV27	TRBJ1-1	-	-	CASSSGSTEAFF	TGTGCCAGCAGTTCGGGATCCACTGAAGCTTTCTTT
TRBV18	TRBJ2-2	-	TRBD2	CASQKRGARTGELFF	TGTGCCAGCCAAAAGCGGGGGGCGAGGACCGGGGAGCTGTTTTTT
TRBV28	TRBJ2-3	-	-	CASSFRTSPGTDTQYF	TGTGCCAGCAGTTTTAGGACATCCCCTGGCACAGATACGCAGTATTTT
TRBV18	TRBJ1-2	few	-	CASSPKGPRAYGYTF	TGTGCCAGCTCACCGAAGGGCCCGCGGGCCTATGGCTACACCTTC
TRBV10-3	TRBJ1-4	-	-	CAISESWGAEKLFF	TGTGCCATCAGTGAGTCGTGGGGGGCTGAAAAACTGTTTTTT
TRBV10-2	TRBJ2-5	-	TRBD2	CASREWGGGYQETQYF	TGCGCCAGCCGGGAGTGGGGCGGGGGGTACCAAGAGACCCAGTACTTC
TRBV30	TRBJ1-5	once	TRBD1	CAWTAGTGIRVGGNQPQHF	TGTGCCTGGACGGCCGGGACAGGGATTCGGGTGGGCGGCAATCAGCCCCAGCATTTT
TRBV19	TRBJ2-1	once	-	CASAHTPGEQFF	TGTGCCAGCGCCCACACCCCAGGTGAGCAGTTCTTC
TRBV2	TRBJ2-3	-	-	CASSEAWDPELYF	TGTGCCAGCAGTGAAGCCTGGGACCCCGAGTTGTATTTT
TRBV30	TRBJ2-7	-	-	CAWGRPPHEQYF	TGTGCCTGGGGCAGACCTCCTCACGAGCAGTACTTC
TRBV7-8	TRBJ2-7	-	TRBD2	CASSPRTSGDYEQYF	TGTGCCAGCAGCCCACGGACTAGCGGGGACTACGAGCAGTACTTC
TRBV18	TRBJ1-4	-	TRBD1	CASSPRTGDEKLFF	TGTGCCAGCTCACCTCGCACAGGGGATGAAAAACTGTTTTTT